The 21 T cell receptor beta chains in this list originate from one sample, sequenced in a study of cytomegalovirus exposure and HLA in healthy donors. This PCR relied on a set of 60 Vbeta primers and 13 Jbeta primers. Method: immunoSEQ multiplex PCR; TCRdb's copy keeps in-frame clones and lacks some. Of 120,000 or so clones listed, about 73% are singletons. The specimen was PBMCs. The receptors originated from a woman aged 40 to 49 in good health and CMV-seropositive.

The CDR3 loop reads CASGRLQGSGETQYF. CDR3 DNA sequence: TGTGCCAGCGGCAGGCTACAGGGTTCTGGAGAGACCCAGTACTTC. This sequence joins TRBV6-1 and TRBJ2-5; D may be TRBD1 (6 bases). Trimming took 8 bases from V and 4 from J, leaving 20 bases between them. This CDR3 comprises 15 residues. CDR1 and CDR2 (germline): MNHNS, SASEGT.

The sample holds one count of this clone. This sequence joins TRBV9 and TRBJ2-2; the D gene is possibly TRBD2 (5 bases). CDR1 is SGDLS and CDR2 is YYNGEE in the germline V gene. The V and J ends lost 3 bases and 3 bases respectively, with 9 bases between them. This CDR3 is 14 amino acids long. The CDR3 coding sequence is TGTGCCAGCAGCGGGGAGTCAGACACCGGGGAGCTGTTTTTT. This translates into CASSGESDTGELFF.

The chain recombines TRBV11-3 with TRBJ2-7, with TRBD2 as a possible D gene (6 bases). The V end was cut by 2 bases, the J end by 3 bases, with 17 bases between. This CDR3 has 16 residues. Germline values: CDR1 SGHNT, CDR2 YENEEA. The CDR3 region has the DNA TGTGCCAGCAGCTTAAGGTATAGGGCCGGGAGCTACGAGCAGTACTTC. Amino acid sequence: CASSLRYRAGSYEQYF.

This clone came up once. The chain recombines TRBV5-1 with TRBJ2-1, with 12 nucleotides matching TRBD2. Germline V lookup: CDR1 SGHRS, CDR2 YFSETQ. The CDR3 has 15 residues. Germline trimming cut 0 bases from V and 7 bases from J; bases unmatched to any gene: 2. CDR3 sequence: CASSLASGGANEQFF. The CDR3 region has the DNA TGCGCCAGCAGCTTGGCTAGCGGGGGGGCGAATGAGCAGTTCTTC. Supplemented by reference TRBV5-1 and TRBJ2-1, the full variable domain reads KAGVTQTPRYLIKTRGQQVTLSCSPISGHRSVSWYQQTPGQGLQFLFEYFSETQRNKGNFPGRFSGRQFSNSRSEMNVSTLELGDSALYLCASSLASGGANEQFFGPGTRLTVL.

V usage is TRBV4-1 and J usage is TRBJ2-3; TRBD2 agrees at 8 bases. V trimming: 9 bases; J trimming: 2 bases; junction bases outside the gene matches: 10. The CDR3 runs to 15 residues. Germline CDR1 and CDR2: MGHRA and YSYEKL. The CDR3 DNA reads TGCGCCAGGAGCAGAGCGGGGGAGTACACAGATACGCAGTATTTT. Amino acid sequence: CARSRAGEYTDTQYF.

The chain is built from TRBV19 and TRBJ1-5, with 8 bases matching TRBD1. Losses at the gene ends were 7 bases for V and 2 bases for J; bases not matched to a gene: 4. CDR1 is LNHDA, CDR2 SQIVND, per germline (reference sequence). This CDR3 has 14 amino acids. This chain's CDR3 is CASTKQGGNQPQHF. CDR3 in DNA: TGTGCCAGTACGAAACAGGGGGGCAATCAGCCCCAGCATTTT.

The J gene is TRBJ1-4, the V gene TRBV9, with 7 bases fitting TRBD1. J was trimmed by 6 bases and V by 2 bases; bases with no gene match: 4. This CDR3 is built from 14 residues. The germline V gene has CDR1 SGDLS and CDR2 YYNGEE. The CDR3 DNA sequence: TGTGCCAGCAGCGTGACAGGGTCGGATGAAAAACTGTTTTTT. Translating gives CASSVTGSDEKLFF.

There are a few counts of this clone. The CDR3 loop is CASSLLSGGQPQHF. The CDR3 DNA reads TGCGCCAGCAGCTTGTTATCAGGGGGTCAGCCCCAGCATTTT. The chain joins TRBV5-1 to TRBJ1-5; 7 nucleotides align to TRBD1. Germline CDR1 reads SGHRS; CDR2 reads YFSETQ. V shed 1 base and J 6 bases; nucleotides not matched to a gene: 4. The CDR3 loop spans 14 amino acids.

This clone was seen only a few times. The genes are TRBV7-2 and TRBJ1-5, with TRBD1 as a possible D gene (6 bases). This CDR3 is built from 15 residues. Germline CDR1 reads SGHTA; CDR2 reads FQGNSA. V was cut by 5 bases and J by 7 bases, with 18 bases left in between. The DNA for the CDR3 is TGTGCCAGCAGCATATCCGGGACATTGGGACAGCCCCAGCATTTT. Residues: CASSISGTLGQPQHF.

The rearrangement uses TRBV4-3 and TRBJ1-3, with 7 nucleotides matching TRBD1. V lost 0 bases to trimming and J lost 2 bases; unmatched junction nucleotides: 10. Germline lookup yields CDR1 LGHNA and CDR2 YSLEER. The CDR3 consists of 18 residues. CDR3 residues: CASSQDLRTGEPGNTIYF. The CDR3 DNA sequence: TGCGCCAGCAGCCAAGACCTCCGAACAGGGGAGCCTGGAAACACCATATATTTT.

The V and J genes are TRBV7-8 and TRBJ1-2; D not certain. CDR1 is SGHVS and CDR2 is FQNEAQ in the germline V gene. V lost 5 bases, J lost 1 base, and 20 bases lay in between. The CDR3 runs to 17 residues. Written as DNA, the CDR3 is TGTGCCAGCAGCCCCCGGGAGCCTTATCTATTTAACTATGGCTACACCTTC. It translates to CASSPREPYLFNYGYTF. The full variable domain, completed using reference TRBV7-8 and TRBJ1-2, is GAGVSQSPRYKVAKRGQDVALRCDPISGHVSLFWYQQALGQGPEFLTYFQNEAQLDKSGLPSDRFFAERPEGSVSTLKIQRTQQEDSAVYLCASSPREPYLFNYGYTFGSGTRLTVV.

This clone was picked up a small number of times. The V gene is TRBV7-9, the J gene TRBJ2-5; D might be TRBD1 (6 bases). V lost 4 bases, J lost 1 base, and 10 bases lay in between. Germline assignment: CDR1 SEHNR and CDR2 FQNEAQ (reference sequence). The CDR3 has 14 residues. This CDR3 reads CASSYRTAQETQYF. CDR3 nucleotide sequence: TGTGCCAGCAGCTACAGGACAGCCCAAGAGACCCAGTACTTC.

V gene TRBV10-3 combines with J gene TRBJ2-5, with 8 nucleotides matching TRBD1. Germline assignment: CDR1 ENHRY and CDR2 SYGVKD. The CDR3 runs to 15 residues. V gave up 3 bases and J gave up 5 bases; unmatched junction bases: 8. CDR3 DNA: TGTGCCATCAGTGACCTGGACAGGGAGAGTGAGACCCAGTACTTC. Amino acids: CAISDLDRESETQYF.

This clone was detected only a few times. The junction does not match germline at one end; this may be a read error. The V call is TRBV9, the J call TRBJ1-4; D call uncertain. The CDR3 covers 13 residues. CDR1 and CDR2 (germline): SGDLS, YYNGEE. The CDR3 DNA sequence: TGTGCCAGCAGCGTAGGTCCGGACTCCCCGGAGATTTTT. Amino acids: CASSVGPDSPEIF. The variable domain in full, completed from reference TRBV9 and TRBJ1-4, reads DSGVTQTPKHLITATGQRVTLRCSPRSGDLSVYWYQQSLDQGLQFLIQYYNGEERAKGNILERFSAQQFPDLHSELNLSSLELGDSALYFCASSVGPDSPEIFGSGTQLSVL.

V and J are TRBV6-5 and TRBJ1-1, with D possibly TRBD1 on 6 matching bases. Germline loops: CDR1 MNHEY, CDR2 SVGAGI. CDR3 size: 13 residues. V was cut by 4 bases and J by 5 bases, with 11 bases left in between. CDR3 nucleotide sequence: TGTGCCAGCAGTTCCAGACAGGTTACTGAAGCTTTCTTT. It is translated as CASSSRQVTEAFF.

The J gene is TRBJ2-5, the V gene TRBV13; possibly TRBD1 for D (6 bases). Germline loops: CDR1 PRHDT, CDR2 FYEKMQ (reference sequence). V lost 4 bases and J lost 4, with 7 bases in between. CDR3 length: 12 residues. The CDR3 DNA reads as TGTGCCAGCAGCTCGACAGGAGAGACCCAGTACTTC. This gives the protein CASSSTGETQYF. Complete variable domain (other parts from reference TRBV13 and TRBJ2-5): AAGVIQSPRHLIKEKRETATLKCYPIPRHDTVYWYQQGPGQDPQFLISFYEKMQSDKGSIPDRFSAQQFSDYHSELNMSSLELGDSALYFCASSSTGETQYFGPGTRLLVL.

The CDR3 protein is CASSQGVAGGNSPLHF. The DNA for the CDR3 is TGCGCCAGCAGCCAAGGAGTTGCAGGGGGTAATTCACCCCTCCACTTT. The chain couples TRBV4-1 to TRBJ1-6, with TRBD1 identical over 7 bases. The V segment lost 1 base and the J segment 6 bases; nucleotides outside the gene matches: 6. The germline V gene encodes CDR1 MGHRA and CDR2 YSYEKL. The CDR3 covers 16 residues.

V and J are TRBV4-3 and TRBJ2-3; 9 nucleotides align to TRBD2. Trimming cost V 1 base and J 2 bases; bases outside gene matches: 4. CDR3 length: 16 amino acids. The V gene's germline CDR1 is LGHNA and CDR2 YSLEER. As DNA, the CDR3 is TGCGCCAGCAGCCAAGGTCCTAGCGGGGACACAGATACGCAGTATTTT. This sequence encodes CASSQGPSGDTDTQYF.

The sample holds a few counts of this clone. The chain recombines TRBV7-3 with TRBJ2-1; TRBD2 matches at 14 bases. The germline V gene has CDR1 SGHTA and CDR2 FQGTGA. V was clipped by 3 bases and J by 7 bases; unmatched bases: 5. This CDR3 has 16 amino acids. The DNA for the CDR3 is TGTGCCAGCAGCTTCCCCGGACTAGCGGGGGGTAATGAGCAGTTCTTC. This codes for CASSFPGLAGGNEQFF. Based on the CDR3 plus reference TRBV7-3 and TRBJ2-1, the full variable domain is GAGVSQTPSNKVTEKGKYVELRCDPISGHTALYWYRQSLGQGPEFLIYFQGTGAADDSGLPNDRFFAVRPEGSVSTLKIQRTERGDSAVYLCASSFPGLAGGNEQFFGPGTRLTVL.

This clone was seen only once. The V call is TRBV29-1, the J call TRBJ1-2; the match to TRBD1 covers 9 bases. Germline CDR1 and CDR2: SQVTM and ANQGSEA. The CDR3 length is 12 residues. The ends lost 7 bases at V and 5 bases at J; junction bases unmatched: 5. The CDR3 sequence is CSADRGTYGYTF. The CDR3, as DNA: TGCAGCGCCGACAGGGGGACGTATGGCTACACCTTC. Based on the CDR3 plus reference TRBV29-1 and TRBJ1-2, the full variable domain is SAVISQKPSRDICQRGTSLTIQCQVDSQVTMMFWYRQQPGQSLTLIATANQGSEATYESGFVIDKFPISRPNLTFSTLTVSNMSPEDSSIYLCSADRGTYGYTFGSGTRLTVV.

The chain recombines TRBV5-1 with TRBJ1-1; TRBD1 matches at 7 bases. Per germline, CDR1 SGHRS and CDR2 YFSETQ. This CDR3 comprises 14 residues. Unmatched junction bases numbered 8, after V lost 4 bases and J lost 5 bases. The CDR3 reads CASSETGYATEAFF. The DNA of the CDR3 is TGCGCCAGCAGCGAGACAGGGTATGCGACTGAAGCTTTCTTT.